The 5 T cell receptor beta chains presented below share a single source sample, sequenced in a study of blood T cells in healthy people across ages. Alongside a J-beta primer mix, a sample-barcoded 5' primer served in a second PCR lasting about 6 to 11 cycles. TCRdb re-derived calls from the 5' RACE reads in MiXCR, one entry per CDR3 protein. Of approximately 1.5 million distinct CDR3 sequences in the sample, 42% were seen once. Sequencing used blood. The receptors come from a woman aged 18-29 years in good health.

The V call is TRBV5-1, the J call TRBJ2-2; D remains unclear. The V and J ends lost 2 bases and 4 bases respectively, with 6 bases between them. The CDR3 covers 13 residues. CDR1 and CDR2 from the germline V gene are SGHRS and YFSETQ. This CDR3 is CASSLQITGELFF. The CDR3 coding sequence is TGCGCCAGCAGCTTACAGATCACCGGGGAGCTGTTTTTT.

The table lists this clonotype with a few counts. The chain is built from TRBV6-5 and TRBJ2-3, with 7 positions matching TRBD1. V shed 4 bases and J 1 base; nucleotides not matched to a gene: 11. Germline V gene sequence: CDR1 MNHEY, CDR2 SVGAGI. The CDR3 runs 17 residues. The CDR3 bases are TGTGCCAGCAGTTTCATCACGACAGGGAAGCGCACAGATACGCAGTATTTT. Protein sequence: CASSFITTGKRTDTQYF.

The chain is built from TRBV12-3 or TRBV12-4 and TRBJ2-1; possible D gene TRBD2, 6 bases. Trimming pared 5 bases from V and 1 base from J, leaving 15 bases between. This CDR3 has 16 residues. The CDR3 DNA sequence: TGTGCCAGCAGTAGATCCTATAGCGGATCCTACAATGAGCAGTTCTTC. Translation gives CASSRSYSGSYNEQFF.

The V and J genes are TRBV10-3 and TRBJ2-7; D is ambiguous. TRBJ2-5 explains the end of the DNA better; the J call may be wrong. The CDR3 extends over 13 amino acids. Germline CDR1 and CDR2: ENHRY and SYGVKD. CDR3 in amino acids: CAISERAEETQYF. The CDR3 coding sequence is TGTGCCATCAGTGAGCGGGCAGAAGAGACCCAGTACTTC.

The sample holds many counts of this clonotype. The V gene is TRBV6-4, the J gene TRBJ2-1; possibly TRBD1 for D (5 bases). Germline V gene sequence: CDR1 MRHNA, CDR2 SNTAGT. This CDR3 comprises 13 residues. V lost 0 bases, J lost 9 bases, and 9 bases lay in between. Here the CDR3 DNA reads TGTGCCAGCAGTGACTCGCCAGGGCTTGAGCAGTTCTTC. Its translation: CASSDSPGLEQFF.